Listed below are T cell receptor beta chains from one sample, sequenced in a study of immune evolution from preneoplasia to lung adenocarcinoma. Assay: immunoSEQ multiplex PCR; the TCRdb copy retains only in-frame clones and omits some. This table has roughly 2,200 clones, around 77% appearing once. The material sequenced was FFPE normal lung tissue adjacent to the tumor. These receptors originate from a person between 55 and 69 years old with lung adenocarcinoma. Both conserved end residues are part of each CDR3. D genes are given only for firm matches. Rows may omit the clone size; those that give it use once, few, many or a size class.

cdr3_length | j_call | d_call | v_call | clone_size | cdr3_aa | cdr3_nt
14 | TRBJ1-1 | - | TRBV5-5 | large | CASSLGVGTTGAFF | TGTGCCAGCAGCTTGGGGGTCGGTACGACTGGAGCTTTCTTT
14 | TRBJ1-1 | TRBD1 | TRBV7-2 | - | CASSPGTGATEAFF | TGTGCCAGCAGTCCCGGGACAGGGGCAACTGAAGCTTTCTTT
12 | TRBJ1-1 | - | TRBV28 | - | CATLRGNTEAFF | TGTGCCACTCTTAGGGGAAACACTGAAGCTTTCTTT
13 | TRBJ1-1 | - | TRBV6-6 | - | CASSRTGNTEAFF | TGTGCCAGCAGTAGGACGGGGAACACTGAAGCTTTCTTT
17 | TRBJ1-2 | - | TRBV28 | - | CASSRNWGGPGAYGYTF | TGTGCCAGCAGCCGTAATTGGGGGGGCCCCGGGGCCTATGGCTACACCTTC
16 | TRBJ1-1 | TRBD1 | TRBV11-2 | - | CASSLGTMQGATEAFF | TGTGCCAGCAGCTTAGGAACTATGCAGGGGGCAACTGAAGCTTTCTTT
14 | TRBJ2-7 | TRBD2 | TRBV19 | - | CASSKTSGDYEQYF | TGTGCCAGTAGTAAGACTAGCGGGGACTACGAGCAGTACTTC
15 | TRBJ2-3 | - | TRBV7-2 | - | CASSLYGTGPDTQYF | TGTGCCAGCAGCTTATATGGAACAGGGCCAGATACGCAGTATTTT
14 | TRBJ2-1 | TRBD1 | TRBV5-1 | once | CASSIGTGLNEQFF | TGCGCCAGCAGCATAGGGACAGGGCTGAATGAGCAGTTCTTC
14 | TRBJ1-1 | - | TRBV14 | - | CASSQGISSLGAFF | TGTGCCAGCAGCCAAGGTATCAGTAGCTTGGGAGCTTTCTTT
12 | TRBJ2-1 | - | TRBV15 | - | CATSRDQGGRFF | TGTGCCACCAGCAGAGACCAGGGAGGACGGTTCTTC
15 | TRBJ1-5 | - | TRBV6-1 | - | CASSEWMEGDQPQHF | TGTGCCAGCAGTGAATGGATGGAGGGGGATCAGCCCCAGCATTTT
13 | TRBJ1-1 | - | TRBV4-3 | once | CASSQGGPTEAFF | TGCGCCAGCAGCCAAGGGGGGCCAACTGAAGCTTTCTTT
16 | TRBJ2-2 | TRBD2 | TRBV4-3 | - | CASSPKRDRSTGELFF | TGCGCCAGCAGCCCCAAGCGGGATAGATCAACCGGGGAGCTGTTTTTT
12 | TRBJ2-5 | - | TRBV11-2 | once | CASSTTQETQYF | TGTGCCAGCAGCACAACTCAAGAGACCCAGTACTTC
15 | TRBJ1-2 | - | TRBV7-8 | - | CASSLFQGPSYGYTF | TGTGCCAGCAGCTTATTCCAGGGCCCCTCCTATGGCTACACCTTC
14 | TRBJ2-4 | TRBD1 | TRBV6-6 | - | CASSKPQTGSIQYF | TGTGCCAGCAGTAAACCCCAGACAGGGAGCATTCAGTACTTC
16 | TRBJ2-3 | - | TRBV5-1 | few | CASSLRGSGSTDTQYF | TGCGCCAGCAGCCTCCGGGGGAGCGGGAGCACAGATACGCAGTATTTT
15 | TRBJ1-4 | TRBD1 | TRBV6-5 | few | CASSYTTGNNEKLFF | TGTGCCAGCAGTTACACGACAGGGAATAATGAAAAACTGTTTTTT
15 | TRBJ1-2 | - | TRBV5-8 | - | CASSDSTGFGYGYTF | TGTGCCAGCAGCGATTCTACAGGGTTTGGCTATGGCTACACCTTC